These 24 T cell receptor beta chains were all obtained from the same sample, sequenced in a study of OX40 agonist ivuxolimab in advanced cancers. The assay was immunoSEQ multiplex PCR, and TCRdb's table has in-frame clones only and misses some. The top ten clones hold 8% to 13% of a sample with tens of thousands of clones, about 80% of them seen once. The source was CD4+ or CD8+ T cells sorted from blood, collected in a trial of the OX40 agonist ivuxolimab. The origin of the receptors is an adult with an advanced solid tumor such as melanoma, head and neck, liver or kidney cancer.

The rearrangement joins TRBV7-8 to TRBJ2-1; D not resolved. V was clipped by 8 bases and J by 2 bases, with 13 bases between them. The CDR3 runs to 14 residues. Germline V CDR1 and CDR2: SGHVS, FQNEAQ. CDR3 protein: CASEPPKAYNEQFF. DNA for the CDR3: TGTGCCAGCGAACCCCCTAAAGCCTACAATGAGCAGTTCTTC.

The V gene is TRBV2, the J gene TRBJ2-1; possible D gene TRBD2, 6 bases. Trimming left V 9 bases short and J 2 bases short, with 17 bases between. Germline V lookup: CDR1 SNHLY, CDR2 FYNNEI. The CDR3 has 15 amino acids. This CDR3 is CARAAREGAYNEQFF. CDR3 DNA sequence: TGTGCCAGGGCAGCGCGGGAAGGCGCCTACAATGAGCAGTTCTTC.

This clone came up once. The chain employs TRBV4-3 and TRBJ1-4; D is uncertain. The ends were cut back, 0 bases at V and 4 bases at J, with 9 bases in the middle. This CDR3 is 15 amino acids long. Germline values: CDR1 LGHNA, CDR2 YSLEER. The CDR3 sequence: CASSQDQSRNEKLFF. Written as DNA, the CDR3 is TGCGCCAGCAGCCAAGATCAAAGTCGTAATGAAAAACTGTTTTTT.

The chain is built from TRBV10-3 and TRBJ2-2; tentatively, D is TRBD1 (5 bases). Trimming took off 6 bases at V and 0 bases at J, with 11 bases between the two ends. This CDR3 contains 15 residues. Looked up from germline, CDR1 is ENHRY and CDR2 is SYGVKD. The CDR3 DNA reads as TGTGCCATCAGGATGGACACCGCGAACACCGGGGAGCTGTTTTTT. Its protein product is CAIRMDTANTGELFF.

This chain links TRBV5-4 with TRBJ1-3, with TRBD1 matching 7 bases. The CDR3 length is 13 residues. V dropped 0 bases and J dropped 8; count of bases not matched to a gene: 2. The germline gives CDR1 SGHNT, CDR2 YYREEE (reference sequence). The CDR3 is CASSLAGGDTIYF. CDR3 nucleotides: TGTGCCAGCAGCTTGGCAGGGGGAGACACCATATATTTT.

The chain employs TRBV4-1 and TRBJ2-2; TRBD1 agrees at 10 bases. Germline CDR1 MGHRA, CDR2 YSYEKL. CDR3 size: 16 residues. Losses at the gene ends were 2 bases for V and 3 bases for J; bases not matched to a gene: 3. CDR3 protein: CASSQTGQGDTGELFF. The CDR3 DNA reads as TGCGCCAGCAGCCAAACCGGACAGGGGGACACCGGGGAGCTGTTTTTT.

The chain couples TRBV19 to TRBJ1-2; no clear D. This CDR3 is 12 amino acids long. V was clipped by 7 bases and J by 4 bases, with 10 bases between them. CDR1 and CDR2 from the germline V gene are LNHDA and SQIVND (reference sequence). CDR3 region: CASTKHSYGYTF. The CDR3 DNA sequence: TGTGCCAGTACCAAACATAGCTATGGCTACACCTTC.

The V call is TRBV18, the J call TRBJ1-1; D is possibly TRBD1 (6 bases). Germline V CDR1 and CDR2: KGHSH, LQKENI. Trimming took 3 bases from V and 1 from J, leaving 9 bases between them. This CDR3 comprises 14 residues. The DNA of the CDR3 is TGTGCCAGCTCACCGATGACAGGGAACACTGAAGCTTTCTTT. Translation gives CASSPMTGNTEAFF.

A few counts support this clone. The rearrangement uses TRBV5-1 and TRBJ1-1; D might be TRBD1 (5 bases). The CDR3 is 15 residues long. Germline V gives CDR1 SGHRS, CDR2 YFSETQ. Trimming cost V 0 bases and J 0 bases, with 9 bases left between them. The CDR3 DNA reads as TGCGCCAGCAGCTTGGAGCAGGGAATGAACACTGAAGCTTTCTTT. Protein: CASSLEQGMNTEAFF.

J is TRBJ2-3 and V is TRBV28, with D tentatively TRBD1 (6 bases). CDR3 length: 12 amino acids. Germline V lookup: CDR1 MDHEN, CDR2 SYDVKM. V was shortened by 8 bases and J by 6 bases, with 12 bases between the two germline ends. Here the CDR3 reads CASEGVGDTQYF. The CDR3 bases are TGTGCCAGCGAGGGGGTCGGGGATACGCAGTATTTT.

CDR3 in amino acids: CAWSQRTGANTIYF. CDR3 DNA: TGTGCCTGGTCCCAACGGACAGGTGCAAACACCATATATTTT. The gene calls are TRBV30 and TRBJ1-3, with 7 bases fitting TRBD1. Trimming at V came to 5 bases and at J to 6 bases, leaving 10 bases not matched to a gene. The CDR3 has 14 amino acids. Germline CDR1 is GTSNPN and CDR2 is SVGIG (reference sequence).

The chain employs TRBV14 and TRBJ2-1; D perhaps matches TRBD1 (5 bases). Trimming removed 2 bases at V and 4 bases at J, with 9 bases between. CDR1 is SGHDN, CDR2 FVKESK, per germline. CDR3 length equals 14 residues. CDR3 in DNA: TGTGCCAGCAGCCAAATAGACAGATACAATGAGCAGTTCTTC. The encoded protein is CASSQIDRYNEQFF.

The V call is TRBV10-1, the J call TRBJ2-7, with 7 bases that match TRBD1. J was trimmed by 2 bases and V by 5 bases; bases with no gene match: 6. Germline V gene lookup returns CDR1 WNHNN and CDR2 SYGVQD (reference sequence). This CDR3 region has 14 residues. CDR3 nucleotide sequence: TGCGCCAGCAGTCCGGGACAGCCTCCCTACGAGCAGTACTTC. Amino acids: CASSPGQPPYEQYF.

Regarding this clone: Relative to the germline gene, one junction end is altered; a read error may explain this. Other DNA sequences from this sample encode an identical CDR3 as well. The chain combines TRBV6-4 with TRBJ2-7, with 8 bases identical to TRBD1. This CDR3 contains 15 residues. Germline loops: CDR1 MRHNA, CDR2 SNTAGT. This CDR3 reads CASSDPTGVGYEQYF. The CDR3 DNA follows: TGCGCCAGCAGTGACCCGACAGGGGTCGGCTACGAGCAGTACTTC.

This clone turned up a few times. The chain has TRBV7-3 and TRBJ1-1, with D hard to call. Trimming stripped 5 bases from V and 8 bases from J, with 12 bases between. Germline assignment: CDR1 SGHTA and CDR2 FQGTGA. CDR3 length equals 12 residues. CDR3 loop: CASSEVPGEAFF. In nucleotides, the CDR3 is TGTGCCAGCAGCGAGGTCCCTGGCGAAGCTTTCTTT.

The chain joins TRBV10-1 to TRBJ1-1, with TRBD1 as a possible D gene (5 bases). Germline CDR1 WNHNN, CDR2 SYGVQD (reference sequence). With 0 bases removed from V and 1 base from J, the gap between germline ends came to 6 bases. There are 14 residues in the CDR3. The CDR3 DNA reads TGCGCCAGCAGTGAGTCCGGGACGAACACTGAAGCTTTCTTT. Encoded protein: CASSESGTNTEAFF.

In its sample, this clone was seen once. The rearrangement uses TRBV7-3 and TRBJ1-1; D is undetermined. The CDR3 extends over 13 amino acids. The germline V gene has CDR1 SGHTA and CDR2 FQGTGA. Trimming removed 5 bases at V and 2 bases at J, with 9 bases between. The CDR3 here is CASSTVDNTEAFF. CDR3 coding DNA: TGTGCCAGCAGCACCGTTGATAACACTGAAGCTTTCTTT.

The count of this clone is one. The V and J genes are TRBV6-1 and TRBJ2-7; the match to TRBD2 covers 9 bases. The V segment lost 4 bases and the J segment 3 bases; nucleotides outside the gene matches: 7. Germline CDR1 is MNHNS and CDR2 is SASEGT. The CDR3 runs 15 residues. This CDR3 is CASSGMTSGVYEQYF. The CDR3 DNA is TGTGCCAGCAGTGGGATGACTAGCGGAGTCTACGAGCAGTACTTC.

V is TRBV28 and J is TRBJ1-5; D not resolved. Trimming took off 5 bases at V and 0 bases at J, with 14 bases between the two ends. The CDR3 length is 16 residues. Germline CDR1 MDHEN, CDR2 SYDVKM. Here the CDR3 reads CASSPRGGFSNQPQHF. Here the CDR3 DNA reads TGTGCCAGCAGTCCCCGAGGCGGTTTTAGCAATCAGCCCCAGCATTTT.

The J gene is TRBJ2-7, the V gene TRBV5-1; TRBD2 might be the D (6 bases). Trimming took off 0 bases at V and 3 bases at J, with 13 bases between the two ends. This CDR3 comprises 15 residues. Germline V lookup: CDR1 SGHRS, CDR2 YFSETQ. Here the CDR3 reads CASSLDSWGVYEQYF. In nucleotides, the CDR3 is TGCGCCAGCAGCTTGGATTCGTGGGGGGTCTACGAGCAGTACTTC.

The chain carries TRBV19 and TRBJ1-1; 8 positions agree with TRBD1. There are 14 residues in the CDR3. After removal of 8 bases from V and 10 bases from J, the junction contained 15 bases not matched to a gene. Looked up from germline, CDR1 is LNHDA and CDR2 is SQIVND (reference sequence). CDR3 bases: TGTGCCAGTTCTTGGACGCGGACAGGGTTGGGAGCTTTCTTT. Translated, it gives CASSWTRTGLGAFF.

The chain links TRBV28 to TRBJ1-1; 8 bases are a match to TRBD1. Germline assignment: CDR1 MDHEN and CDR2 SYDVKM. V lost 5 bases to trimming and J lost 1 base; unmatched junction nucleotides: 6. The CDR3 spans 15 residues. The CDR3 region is CASSTTGAANTEAFF. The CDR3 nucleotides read TGTGCCAGCAGTACGACAGGGGCGGCGAACACTGAAGCTTTCTTT.

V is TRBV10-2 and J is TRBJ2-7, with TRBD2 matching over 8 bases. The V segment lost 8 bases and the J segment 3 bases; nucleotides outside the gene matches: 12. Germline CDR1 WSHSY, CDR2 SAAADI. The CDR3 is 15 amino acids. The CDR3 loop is CASLLGPGGGYEQYF. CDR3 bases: TGCGCCAGCCTCTTAGGACCGGGAGGGGGCTACGAGCAGTACTTC.

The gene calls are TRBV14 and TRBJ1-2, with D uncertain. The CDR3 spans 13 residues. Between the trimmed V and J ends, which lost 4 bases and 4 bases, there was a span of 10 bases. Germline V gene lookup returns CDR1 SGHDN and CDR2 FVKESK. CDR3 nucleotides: TGTGCCAGCAGCCGGGATATGGTCTATGGCTACACCTTC. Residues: CASSRDMVYGYTF.